This passage covers 8 T cell receptor beta chains from one sample sequenced in a study of vaccination effects on CD4 cells after COVID-19. No antigen has been assigned to these receptors. Assay used: immunoSEQ multiplex PCR; TCRdb lists only in-frame clones, some missing. Of some 65,000 clones in the sample, around 76% were seen once. Prior to sequencing, the ViraFEST assay stimulated PBMC with viral peptide pools, which expanded the antigen-specific CD4+ T cells. At the end of nine to ten days of culture, CD4+ T cells were isolated. None of these healthy vaccinees had been infected with SARS-CoV-2 before vaccination. The source material was CD4+ T cells from PBMCs cultured with HCoV-NL63 spike peptides, sampled before COVID-19 vaccination. These receptors came from a human donor who received a COVID-19 vaccine.

The chain carries TRBV29-1 and TRBJ1-3, with TRBD1 identical over 8 bases. The CDR3 spans 14 residues. The germline V gene has CDR1 SQVTM and CDR2 ANQGSEA. The trim removed 6 bases at V and 3 bases at J, leaving 7 bases unmatched. The CDR3 DNA is TGCAGCGTGGGGATACAGGGGGGTGGAAACACCATATATTTT. It translates to CSVGIQGGGNTIYF. Using reference TRBV29-1 and TRBJ1-3 for the parts outside the CDR3, the full variable domain is SAVISQKPSRDICQRGTSLTIQCQVDSQVTMMFWYRQQPGQSLTLIATANQGSEATYESGFVIDKFPISRPNLTFSTLTVSNMSPEDSSIYLCSVGIQGGGNTIYFGEGSWLTVV.

This chain links TRBV6-2 or TRBV6-3 with TRBJ1-5, with TRBD1 as a possible D gene (6 bases). In germline, CDR1 is MNHEY, CDR2 SVGEGT. With 2 bases removed from V and 1 base from J, the gap between germline ends came to 9 bases. This CDR3 contains 15 residues. The chain's CDR3 is CASSYGGLSNQPQHF. The CDR3 nucleotides read TGTGCCAGCAGTTACGGGGGGCTGAGCAATCAGCCCCAGCATTTT.

This sequence joins TRBV18 and TRBJ1-5; D uncertain. The CDR3 extends over 12 amino acids. Germline V gene sequence: CDR1 KGHSH, CDR2 LQKENI. Between the trimmed V and J ends, which lost 0 bases and 5 bases, there was a span of 2 bases. The chain's CDR3 is CASSPPDQPQHF. The CDR3 DNA reads TGTGCCAGCTCACCACCGGATCAGCCCCAGCATTTT.

Concerning this clone: A read error may produce the germline difference seen at one junction end. J is TRBJ2-5 and V is TRBV2; 14 nucleotides line up with TRBD2. Germline values: CDR1 SNHLY, CDR2 FYNNEI. The CDR3 has 13 residues. CDR3 residues: CASSRLAGGTLDF. The CDR3 coding sequence is TGTGCCAGCAGTCGACTAGCGGGGGGGACTTTGGACTTC.

This chain connects TRBV6-5 to TRBJ1-3; no clear D. Germline CDR1 MNHEY, CDR2 SVGAGI. Trimming stripped 2 bases from V and 2 bases from J, with 10 bases between. This CDR3 spans 15 amino acids. CDR3 sequence: CASSYEAGAGNTIYF. CDR3 coding DNA: TGTGCCAGCAGTTACGAGGCTGGCGCTGGAAACACCATATATTTT.

The gene calls are TRBV10-1 and TRBJ2-1; 13 bases agree with TRBD2. Trimming removed 7 bases from V and 13 bases from J; junction bases left unmatched: 7. The CDR3 is 13 amino acids. The germline gives CDR1 WNHNN, CDR2 SYGVQD (reference sequence). The CDR3 DNA sequence: TGCGCCAGCATTAGGACTAGCGGGGGTTTCCAGTTCTTC. It specifies CASIRTSGGFQFF.

The rearrangement uses TRBV12-2 and TRBJ2-7; TRBD1, the D gene given by the table, was not confirmed from the DNA. TRBV12-2 counts as a pseudogene. CDR3 length: 22 residues. For the CDR3, the DNA is TGTGCAAGTCGTTTAGATGCGGACAGGGGGCTCTCCTACTGTTGGGGCTTCTACGAGCAGTACGTC. Protein: CASRLDADRGLSYCWGFYEQYV.

The genes are TRBV5-1 and TRBJ2-5; 8 bases are shared with TRBD1. The CDR3 loop spans 16 amino acids. Germline CDR1 reads SGHRS; CDR2 reads YFSETQ. The trim removed 4 bases at V and 2 bases at J, leaving 10 bases unmatched. Here the CDR3 DNA reads TGCGCCAGCAGCCTGGGGACAGGAGACTCTCAAGAGACCCAGTACTTC. This codes for CASSLGTGDSQETQYF. Filled out from reference TRBV5-1 and TRBJ2-5, the complete variable domain reads KAGVTQTPRYLIKTRGQQVTLSCSPISGHRSVSWYQQTPGQGLQFLFEYFSETQRNKGNFPGRFSGRQFSNSRSEMNVSTLELGDSALYLCASSLGTGDSQETQYFGPGTRLLVL.